These T cell receptor beta chains were read from a single sample in a study of beta chain features in type 1 diabetes. The data were produced by immunoSEQ multiplex PCR, yet TCRdb's version contains in-frame clones alone and is incomplete. Found here are about 250,000 clones, 13% to 15% of them singletons; the top ten hold about 0.026%. The sequenced material came from naive CD4+ T cells from blood. The receptors here all came from a middle-aged woman in good health. CDR3s include the opening cysteine and the closing phenylalanine or tryptophan. Fields, in order: J gene, V gene, clone size, D gene, CDR3 DNA, CDR3 protein. A D gene is named only where the DNA matches it firmly. Where a row states a size, it is once, few, many or the class of an expanded clone; other rows omit it.

J: TRBJ1-5; V: TRBV4-1; size: few; D: TRBD1; DNA: TGCGCCAGCAGCCAAATCACAGGGGTGACCAATCAGCCCCAGCATTTT; CDR3: CASSQITGVTNQPQHF
J: TRBJ1-5; V: TRBV7-8; size: few; D: .; DNA: TGTGCCAGCAGCTTAGAGTCCCAGAACAATCAGCCCCAGCATTTT; CDR3: CASSLESQNNQPQHF
J: TRBJ2-5; V: TRBV19; size: few; D: TRBD2; DNA: TGTGCCAGTAGCAAAACCGGGACTAGCGGGGCCCCGGTTCGTTGGACCCAGTACTTC; CDR3: CASSKTGTSGAPVRWTQYF
J: TRBJ2-1; V: TRBV6-6; size: .; D: TRBD2; DNA: TGTGCCAGCAGGCGTCACCCGGGACTAGCTGAAAATGAGCAGTTCTTC; CDR3: CASRRHPGLAENEQFF
J: TRBJ1-5; V: TRBV19; size: .; D: .; DNA: TGTGCCAGTAGTATTAGAGGTCGCCAGAGCAATCAGCCCCAGCATTTT; CDR3: CASSIRGRQSNQPQHF
J: TRBJ2-5; V: TRBV6-6; size: .; D: TRBD1; DNA: TGTGCCAGCAAACAGACAGGGTCTCAAGAGACCCAGTACTTC; CDR3: CASKQTGSQETQYF
J: TRBJ2-1; V: TRBV5-1; size: few; D: .; DNA: TGCGCCAGCAGCTCCGTCCCGGGCAATGAGCAGTTCTTC; CDR3: CASSSVPGNEQFF
J: TRBJ2-3; V: TRBV5-6; size: .; D: .; DNA: TGTGCCAGCAGCTGGGGGGGCCAGCTTAGCAATCAGCCCCAGTATTTT; CDR3: CASSWGGQLSNQPQYF
J: TRBJ2-1; V: TRBV12-5; size: few; D: .; DNA: TGTGCTAGTGGCCCGGAGAAGGCTTACAATGAGCAGTTCTTC; CDR3: CASGPEKAYNEQFF
J: TRBJ2-7; V: TRBV18; size: .; D: .; DNA: TGTGCCAGCTCAGTCAAGACAGGCGGCTCCTACGAGCAGTACTTC; CDR3: CASSVKTGGSYEQYF
J: TRBJ2-3; V: TRBV4-3; size: .; D: .; DNA: TGCGCCAGCAGCCAAGCTCGGGGCACAGATACGCAGTATTTT; CDR3: CASSQARGTDTQYF
J: TRBJ1-3; V: TRBV7-9; size: few; D: .; DNA: TGTGCCAGCAGCTTTAAGAGCTCTGGAAACACCATATATTTT; CDR3: CASSFKSSGNTIYF
J: TRBJ2-7; V: TRBV2; size: .; D: .; DNA: TGTGCCAGCAGTCTTAGCTCCTACGAGCAGTACTTC; CDR3: CASSLSSYEQYF
J: TRBJ1-1; V: TRBV4-1; size: .; D: TRBD1; DNA: TGCGCCAGCAGCCCCTTCCGCGACAGGGGGTCAGCGGCTTTCTTT; CDR3: CASSPFRDRGSAAFF